Presented here are 9 T cell receptor beta chains from one specimen sequenced in a study of blood T cell repertoires in COVID-19 (dated by TCRdb to about 2020). Library preparation used the immunoSEQ multiplex PCR assay. TCRdb mirrors the immuneACCESS table, restricted to in-frame sequences. Some clones are absent from its copies; in checked studies, under half trace to an unresolved V gene, and the reason for the others is unknown. This sample comprises tens of thousands of clones, roughly nine tenths of them detected only once. The ten largest clonotypes hold roughly 1.2% of the sample. The specimen was peripheral blood. These receptors originate from a man between 60 and 75 years old with acute or convalescent COVID-19.

V is TRBV5-1 and J is TRBJ1-4; TRBD1 agrees at 8 bases. Germline V gene lookup returns CDR1 SGHRS and CDR2 YFSETQ. Trimming took 0 bases from V and 8 from J; bases not matched to a gene: 3. The CDR3 runs 14 residues. The CDR3 loop is CASSLDRGYEKLFF. As DNA, the CDR3 is TGCGCCAGCAGCTTGGACAGGGGGTACGAAAAACTGTTTTTT.

The chain carries TRBV2 and TRBJ1-5; 7 bases match TRBD1. The CDR3 is made up of 15 amino acids. The junction had 5 bases not matched to a gene; V was cut back by 3 bases and J by 3 bases. CDR1 is SNHLY and CDR2 is FYNNEI in the germline V gene. CDR3 amino acids: CASSETGPINQPQHF. CDR3 coding DNA: TGTGCCAGCAGTGAGACAGGGCCGATCAATCAGCCCCAGCATTTT.

CDR3 in amino acids: CASSLLGEGGYTF. CDR3 DNA sequence: TGTGCCAGCAGCTTATTAGGGGAGGGGGGCTACACCTTC. The chain recombines TRBV7-2 with TRBJ1-2, with D possibly matching TRBD1 (5 bases). V was cut by 2 bases and J by 8 bases, with 12 bases left in between. Per germline, CDR1 SGHTA and CDR2 FQGNSA. This CDR3 comprises 13 residues.

The CDR3 bases are TGTGCCAGCAGCTCCCAGGGGGATCAGCCCCAGCATTTT. Its translation: CASSSQGDQPQHF. The genes are TRBV2 and TRBJ1-5, with 7 bases that match TRBD1. The V segment lost 6 bases and the J segment 5 bases; nucleotides outside the gene matches: 4. The germline CDR1 and CDR2 sequences are SNHLY and FYNNEI. This CDR3 has 13 residues.

J is TRBJ1-2 and V is TRBV29-1; 10 positions agree with TRBD1. This CDR3 spans 16 amino acids. Germline V gene lookup returns CDR1 SQVTM and CDR2 ANQGSEA. The ends lost 8 bases at V and 2 bases at J; junction bases unmatched: 14. CDR3 bases: TGCAGCTTTTTTTACGGGACAGGGGTACGGAACTATGGCTACACCTTC. Translating gives CSFFYGTGVRNYGYTF.

This chain links TRBV27 with TRBJ2-7, with 8 bases lining up with TRBD2. Germline V gene lookup returns CDR1 MNHEY and CDR2 SMNVEV (reference sequence). The CDR3 runs 16 residues. The V and J ends lost 0 bases and 7 bases, in that order; junction bases with no gene match: 11. The CDR3 sequence: CASSLSSPGGPGEQYF. DNA of the CDR3: TGTGCCAGCAGTTTATCTTCCCCGGGGGGGCCTGGTGAGCAGTACTTC.

V is TRBV3-1 (or the pseudogene TRBV3-2) and J is TRBJ1-6; D is undetermined. V was shortened by 1 base and J by 10 bases, with 8 bases between the two germline ends. Germline V gene data show CDR1 as LGHDT and CDR2 as YNNKEL (reference sequence). CDR3 length: 13 amino acids. CDR3 sequence reads: CASSQGGYSPLHF. DNA for the CDR3: TGTGCCAGCAGCCAAGGAGGTTACTCACCCCTCCACTTT.

CDR3: CASSHPGPGGIEKLFF. For the CDR3, the DNA is TGTGCCAGCAGCCACCCCGGTCCAGGGGGAATTGAAAAACTGTTTTTT. The V gene is TRBV14, the J gene TRBJ1-4, with 7 bases identical to TRBD1. With V trimmed by 3 bases and J by 7 bases, 11 bases remained unmatched. From germline, CDR1 is SGHDN and CDR2 FVKESK. The CDR3 loop spans 16 amino acids.

The chain recombines TRBV2 with TRBJ1-1; D gene ambiguous. Looked up from germline, CDR1 is SNHLY and CDR2 is FYNNEI. The ends were cut back, 5 bases at V and 5 bases at J, with 15 bases in the middle. This CDR3 is 14 amino acids long. The CDR3 protein is CASSWEGVLTEAFF. Written as DNA, the CDR3 is TGTGCCAGCAGTTGGGAGGGAGTTCTGACTGAAGCTTTCTTT.